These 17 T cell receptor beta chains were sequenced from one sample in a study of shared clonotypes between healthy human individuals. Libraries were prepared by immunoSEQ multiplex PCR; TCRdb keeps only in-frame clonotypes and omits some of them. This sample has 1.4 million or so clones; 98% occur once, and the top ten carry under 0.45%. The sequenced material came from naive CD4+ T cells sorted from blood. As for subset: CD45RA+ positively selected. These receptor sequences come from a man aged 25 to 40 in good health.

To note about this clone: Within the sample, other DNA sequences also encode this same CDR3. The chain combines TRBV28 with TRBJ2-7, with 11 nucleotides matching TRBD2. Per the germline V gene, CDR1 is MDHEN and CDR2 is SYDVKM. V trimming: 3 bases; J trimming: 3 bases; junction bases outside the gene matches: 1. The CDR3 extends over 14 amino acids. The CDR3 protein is CASSFLAGGYEQYF. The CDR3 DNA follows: TGTGCCAGCAGTTTTCTAGCGGGAGGCTACGAGCAGTACTTC.

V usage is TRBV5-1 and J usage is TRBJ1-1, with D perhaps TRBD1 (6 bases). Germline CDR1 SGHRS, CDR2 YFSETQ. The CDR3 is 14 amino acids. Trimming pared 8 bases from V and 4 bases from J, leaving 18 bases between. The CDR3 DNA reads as TGCGCCAGTAGAGAACAGGGCGACTCCACTGAAGCTTTCTTT. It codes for CASREQGDSTEAFF.

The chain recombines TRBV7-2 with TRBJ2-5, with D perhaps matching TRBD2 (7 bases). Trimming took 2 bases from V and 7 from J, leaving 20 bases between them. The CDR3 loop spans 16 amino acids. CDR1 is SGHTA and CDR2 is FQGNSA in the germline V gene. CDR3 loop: CASSLRGGGRFGTQYF. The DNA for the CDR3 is TGTGCCAGCAGCTTAAGGGGGGGAGGAAGGTTTGGGACCCAGTACTTC.

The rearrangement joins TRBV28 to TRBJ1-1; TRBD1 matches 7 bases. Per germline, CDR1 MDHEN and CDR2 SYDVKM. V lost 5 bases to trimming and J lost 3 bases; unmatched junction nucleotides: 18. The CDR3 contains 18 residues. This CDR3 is CASSLGQAAGRGDTEAFF. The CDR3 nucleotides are TGTGCCAGCAGTCTCGGACAGGCGGCGGGAAGAGGTGACACTGAAGCTTTCTTT.

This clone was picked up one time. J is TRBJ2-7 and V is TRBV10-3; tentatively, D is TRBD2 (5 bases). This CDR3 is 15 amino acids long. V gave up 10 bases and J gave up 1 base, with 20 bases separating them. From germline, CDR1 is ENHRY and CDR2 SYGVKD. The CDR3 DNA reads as TGTGCCACCCCAAATGAGAGTGTAGCGTCCTACGAGCAGTACTTC. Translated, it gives CATPNESVASYEQYF.

The CDR3 reads CASSTLSSGIYEQYF. Written as DNA, the CDR3 is TGTGCCAGTAGTACCCTCTCCTCAGGGATCTACGAGCAGTACTTC. The rearrangement links TRBV19 to TRBJ2-7, with D possibly TRBD1 on 5 matching bases. The germline V gene encodes CDR1 LNHDA and CDR2 SQIVND (reference sequence). This CDR3 has 15 residues. The V and J ends lost 4 bases and 3 bases respectively, with 16 bases between them. The entire variable domain, with the rest obtained from reference TRBV19 and TRBJ2-7, is as follows: DGGITQSPKYLFRKEGQNVTLSCEQNLNHDAMYWYRQDPGQGLRLIYYSQIVNDFQKGDIAEGYSVSREKKESFPLTVTSAQKNPTAFYLCASSTLSSGIYEQYFGPGTRLTVT.

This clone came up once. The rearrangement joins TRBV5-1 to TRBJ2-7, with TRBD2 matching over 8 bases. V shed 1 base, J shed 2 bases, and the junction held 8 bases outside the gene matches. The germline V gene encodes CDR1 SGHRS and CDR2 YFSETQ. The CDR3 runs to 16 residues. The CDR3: CASSLLASGLTYEQYF. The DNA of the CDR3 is TGCGCCAGCAGCTTGTTGGCTAGCGGGTTAACCTACGAGCAGTACTTC.

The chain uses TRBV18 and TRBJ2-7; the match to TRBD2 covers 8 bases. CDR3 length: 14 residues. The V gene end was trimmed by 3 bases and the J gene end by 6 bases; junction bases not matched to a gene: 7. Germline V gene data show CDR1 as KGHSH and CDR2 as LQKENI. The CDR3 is CASSPTGGPGEQYF. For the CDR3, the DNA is TGTGCCAGCTCACCGACGGGAGGGCCTGGCGAGCAGTACTTC.

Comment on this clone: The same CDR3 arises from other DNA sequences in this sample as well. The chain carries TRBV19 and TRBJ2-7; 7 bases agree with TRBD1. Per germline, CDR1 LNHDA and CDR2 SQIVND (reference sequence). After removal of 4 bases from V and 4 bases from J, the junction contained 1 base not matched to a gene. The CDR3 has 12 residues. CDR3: CASSRTGYEQYF. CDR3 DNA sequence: TGTGCCAGTAGTAGGACAGGATACGAGCAGTACTTC.

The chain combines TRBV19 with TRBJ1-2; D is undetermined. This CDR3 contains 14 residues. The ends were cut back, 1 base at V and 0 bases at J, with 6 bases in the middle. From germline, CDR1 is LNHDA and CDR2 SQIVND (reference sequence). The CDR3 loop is CASSIGHSNYGYTF. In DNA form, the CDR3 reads TGTGCCAGTAGTATAGGTCATTCTAACTATGGCTACACCTTC.

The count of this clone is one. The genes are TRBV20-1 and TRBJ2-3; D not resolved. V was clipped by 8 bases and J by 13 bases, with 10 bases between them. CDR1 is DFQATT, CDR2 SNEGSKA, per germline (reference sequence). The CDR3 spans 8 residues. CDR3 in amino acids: CSPDLEYF. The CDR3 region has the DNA TGCAGTCCGGACCTGGAGTATTTT.

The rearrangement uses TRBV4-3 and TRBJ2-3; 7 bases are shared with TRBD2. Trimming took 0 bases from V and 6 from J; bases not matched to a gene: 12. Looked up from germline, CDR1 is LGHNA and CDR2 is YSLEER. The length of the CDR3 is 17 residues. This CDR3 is CASSQETAGFPADTQYF. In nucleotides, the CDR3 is TGCGCCAGCAGCCAAGAGACAGCGGGATTTCCAGCCGATACGCAGTATTTT.

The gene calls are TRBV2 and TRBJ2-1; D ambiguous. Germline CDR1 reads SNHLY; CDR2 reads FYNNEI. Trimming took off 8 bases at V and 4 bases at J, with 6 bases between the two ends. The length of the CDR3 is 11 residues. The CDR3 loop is CASGDYNEQFF. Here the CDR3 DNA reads TGTGCCAGCGGCGATTACAATGAGCAGTTCTTC. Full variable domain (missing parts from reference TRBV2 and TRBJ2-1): EPEVTQTPSHQVTQMGQEVILRCVPISNHLYFYWYRQILGQKVEFLVSFYNNEISEKSEIFDDQFSVERPDGSNFTLKIRSTKLEDSAMYFCASGDYNEQFFGPGTRLTVL.

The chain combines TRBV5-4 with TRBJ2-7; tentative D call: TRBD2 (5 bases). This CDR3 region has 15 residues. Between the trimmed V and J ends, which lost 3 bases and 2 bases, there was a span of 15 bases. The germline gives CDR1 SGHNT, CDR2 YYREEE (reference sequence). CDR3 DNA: TGTGCCAGCAGCTCCGGAGGTTTTTTCCCCTACGAGCAGTACTTC. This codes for CASSSGGFFPYEQYF. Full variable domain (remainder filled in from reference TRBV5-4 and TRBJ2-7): ETGVTQSPTHLIKTRGQQVTLRCSSQSGHNTVSWYQQALGQGPQFIFQYYREEENGRGNFPPRFSGLQFPNYSSELNVNALELDDSALYLCASSSGGFFPYEQYFGPGTRLTVT.

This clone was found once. The CDR3 DNA follows: TGTGCCAGCAGCTTAAGGACAGGGGTTACCAAAAACATTCAGTACTTC. Translation: CASSLRTGVTKNIQYF. The chain links TRBV9 to TRBJ2-4; 9 bases are shared with TRBD1. V lost 4 bases and J lost 2; bases outside the gene matches: 7. The CDR3 totals 16 residues. The V gene's germline CDR1 is SGDLS and CDR2 YYNGEE.

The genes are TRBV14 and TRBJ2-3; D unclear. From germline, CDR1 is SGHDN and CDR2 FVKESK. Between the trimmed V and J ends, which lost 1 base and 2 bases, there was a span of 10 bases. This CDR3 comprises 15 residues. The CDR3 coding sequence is TGTGCCAGCAGCCAAGTTCTGGCAGCCACAGATACGCAGTATTTT. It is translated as CASSQVLAATDTQYF. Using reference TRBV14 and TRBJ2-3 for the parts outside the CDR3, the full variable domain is EAGVTQFPSHSVIEKGQTVTLRCDPISGHDNLYWYRRVMGKEIKFLLHFVKESKQDESGMPNNRFLAERTGGTYSTLKVQPAELEDSGVYFCASSQVLAATDTQYFGPGTRLTVL.

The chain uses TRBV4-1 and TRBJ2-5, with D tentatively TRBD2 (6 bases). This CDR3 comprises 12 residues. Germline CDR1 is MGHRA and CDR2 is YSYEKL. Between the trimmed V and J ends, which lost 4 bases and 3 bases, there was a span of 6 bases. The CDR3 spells CASSREEETQYF. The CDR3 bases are TGCGCCAGCAGCCGGGAGGAAGAGACCCAGTACTTC.